A single sample gave rise to the 25 T cell receptor beta chains below, sequenced in a study of untreated major depressive disorder. General observations from the study: Compared with controls, depressed patients showed more TRBV05-01 (Vbeta 5.1) usage in CD4+ T cells.

Only in-frame clones appear in the TCRdb table, and some are missing; sequencing was by immunoSEQ multiplex PCR. This table has approximately 25,000 clones, around 90% appearing once. These receptors are not linked to any known antigen. Sequenced material: CD4+ T cells from PBMCs. The receptors were gathered from a woman between 25 and 40 years old with major depressive disorder.

V gene TRBV6-5 combines with J gene TRBJ2-1, with TRBD1 as a possible D gene (6 bases). The germline V gene encodes CDR1 MNHEY and CDR2 SVGAGI. Trimming took off 5 bases at V and 4 bases at J, with 9 bases between the two ends. This CDR3 has 13 residues. The CDR3 is CASSKDSYNEQFF. The CDR3 DNA is TGTGCCAGCAGTAAGGACAGTTACAATGAGCAGTTCTTC.

The J gene is TRBJ1-5, the V gene TRBV19; TRBD1 aligns across 8 bases. CDR1 and CDR2 (germline): LNHDA, SQIVND (reference sequence). This CDR3 has 15 residues. V lost 3 bases to trimming and J lost 1 base; unmatched junction nucleotides: 2. CDR3 DNA sequence: TGTGCCAGTAGTATGGGACAGGTGAGCAATCAGCCCCAGCATTTT. Translated, it gives CASSMGQVSNQPQHF.

This rearrangement joins TRBV29-1 to TRBJ2-1; 7 bases line up with TRBD2. The germline V gene encodes CDR1 SQVTM and CDR2 ANQGSEA. The CDR3 runs to 13 residues. V lost 6 bases to trimming and J lost 8 bases; unmatched junction nucleotides: 10. The CDR3 loop reads CSVVWGGRDEQFF. DNA for the CDR3: TGCAGCGTGGTCTGGGGGGGGAGGGATGAGCAGTTCTTC.

The chain recombines TRBV2 with TRBJ2-3, with TRBD1 as a possible D gene (6 bases). Germline assignment: CDR1 SNHLY and CDR2 FYNNEI. This CDR3 region has 14 residues. V lost 7 bases and J lost 2, with 13 bases in between. Here the CDR3 DNA reads TGTGCCAGCATGAAGGACAGCCTCACAGATACGCAGTATTTT. Translating gives CASMKDSLTDTQYF.

The chain employs TRBV18 and TRBJ2-7, with TRBD2 as a possible D gene (6 bases). The CDR3 consists of 14 residues. CDR1 and CDR2 from the germline V gene are KGHSH and LQKENI. Trimming left V 6 bases short and J 1 base short, with 13 bases between. The CDR3, as DNA: TGTGCCAGCTCTCTCCGGGACTGGTCCTACGAGCAGTACTTC. This sequence encodes CASSLRDWSYEQYF.

The chain carries TRBV29-1 and TRBJ1-2, with D uncertain. Per the germline V gene, CDR1 is SQVTM and CDR2 is ANQGSEA. V lost 4 bases and J lost 2, with 17 bases in between. This CDR3 has 15 residues. The CDR3 coding sequence is TGCAGCGTTGTCAAAAGCGGTGGACTCAACTATGGCTACACCTTC. This translates into CSVVKSGGLNYGYTF.

Comments on this clone: One end of the junction fails to match germline, which may point to a read error. The chain carries TRBV2 and TRBJ2-1; D might be TRBD1 or TRBD2, each matching 5 bases. From germline, CDR1 is SNHLY and CDR2 FYNNEI. The CDR3 covers 10 residues. CDR3 DNA sequence: TGCGGGGCAGCACACAATGAGCAGTTCTTC. As protein: CGAAHNEQFF.

The chain combines TRBV4-1 with TRBJ2-1; 12 bases map to TRBD2. CDR1 is MGHRA and CDR2 is YSYEKL in the germline V gene. V shed 0 bases and J 7 bases; nucleotides not matched to a gene: 7. The CDR3 covers 17 residues. CDR3 sequence reads: CASSQDMLAGGINEQFF. CDR3 in DNA: TGCGCCAGCAGCCAAGATATGCTAGCGGGGGGGATTAATGAGCAGTTCTTC.

The V call is TRBV4-1, the J call TRBJ1-2; no reliable D call. The CDR3 covers 16 residues. Germline CDR1 reads MGHRA; CDR2 reads YSYEKL. V lost 4 bases and J lost 6, with 21 bases in between. This chain's CDR3 is CASSLEGGRGGNGYTF. CDR3 nucleotide sequence: TGCGCCAGCAGCCTCGAGGGAGGCCGGGGAGGGAATGGCTACACCTTC.

V is TRBV28 and J is TRBJ1-2; TRBD1 is a possible D gene (5 bases). CDR1 is MDHEN and CDR2 is SYDVKM in the germline V gene. The CDR3 consists of 13 residues. V lost 6 bases and J 3 bases, leaving 11 bases between the germline ends. The CDR3 reads CASSWGLDYGYTF. CDR3 sequence (DNA): TGTGCCAGCAGCTGGGGCCTTGACTATGGCTACACCTTC.

The chain carries TRBV11-2 and TRBJ1-2; D uncertain. Deletions cut 1 base from V and 4 bases from J, with 7 bases between. CDR1 is SGHAT and CDR2 is FQNNGV in the germline V gene. This CDR3 has 13 residues. CDR3 protein: CASSLGRAYGYTF. CDR3 nucleotide sequence: TGTGCCAGCAGCTTAGGGCGTGCCTATGGCTACACCTTC.

The CDR3 nucleotides are TGTGCCAGCAGCTTAGGGGCTTGGAGGGAAGCTTTCTTT. Encoded protein: CASSLGAWREAFF. This chain links TRBV11-2 with TRBJ1-1; D call uncertain. Trimming stripped 1 base from V and 8 bases from J, with 11 bases between. Germline V gene lookup returns CDR1 SGHAT and CDR2 FQNNGV. CDR3 length equals 13 residues. Drawing the rest from reference TRBV11-2 and TRBJ1-1, the complete variable domain is EAGVAQSPRYKIIEKRQSVAFWCNPISGHATLYWYQQILGQGPKLLIQFQNNGVVDDSQLPKDRFSAERLKGVDSTLKIQPAKLEDSAVYLCASSLGAWREAFFGQGTRLTVV.

The V call is TRBV6-1, the J call TRBJ2-3; TRBD2 matches 10 bases. This CDR3 spans 17 amino acids. Germline V gene sequence: CDR1 MNHNS, CDR2 SASEGT. V shed 1 base and J 3 bases; nucleotides not matched to a gene: 7. CDR3 protein: CASSEVPSGGFTDTQYF. CDR3 DNA sequence: TGTGCCAGCAGTGAAGTCCCTAGCGGGGGCTTTACAGATACGCAGTATTTT.

CDR3 in DNA: TGTGCCAGCGGATCTTACACAGGGGGCAGGAACACTGAAGCTTTCTTT. This translates into CASGSYTGGRNTEAFF. This rearrangement joins TRBV5-4 to TRBJ1-1; 9 positions match TRBD1. The CDR3 sequence is 16 residues long. The junction had 11 bases not matched to a gene; V was cut back by 7 bases and J by 1 base. Germline V CDR1 and CDR2: SGHNT, YYREEE (reference sequence).

This sequence joins TRBV10-3 and TRBJ2-2, with D maybe TRBD2 (7 bases). Trimming removed 2 bases at V and 6 bases at J, with 16 bases between. Looked up from germline, CDR1 is ENHRY and CDR2 is SYGVKD. The CDR3 consists of 16 residues. CDR3 nucleotides: TGTGCCATCAGTGAGAGTCGGGGGGCGGGCGCCGGGGAGCTGTTTTTT. Its protein product is CAISESRGAGAGELFF.

This clone came up once. The CDR3 here is CASSLQGAVGSYNSPLHF. DNA of the CDR3: TGCGCCAGCAGCTTACAGGGGGCCGTGGGCTCCTATAATTCACCCCTCCACTTT. The V call is TRBV5-1, the J call TRBJ1-6; 9 nucleotides line up with TRBD1. V shed 2 bases and J 0 bases; nucleotides not matched to a gene: 6. The CDR3 is 18 amino acids. Germline V gives CDR1 SGHRS, CDR2 YFSETQ. The full variable domain, rest sourced from reference TRBV5-1 and TRBJ1-6, is KAGVTQTPRYLIKTRGQQVTLSCSPISGHRSVSWYQQTPGQGLQFLFEYFSETQRNKGNFPGRFSGRQFSNSRSEMNVSTLELGDSALYLCASSLQGAVGSYNSPLHFGNGTRLTVT.

This rearrangement joins TRBV11-3 to TRBJ2-1, with TRBD2 matching over 8 bases. CDR1 is SGHNT and CDR2 is YENEEA in the germline V gene. V lost 6 bases and J lost 6; bases outside the gene matches: 10. The CDR3 is 15 amino acids. The CDR3 DNA sequence: TGTGCCAGCAGTCAACGGGAGGGCCAGAGCAATGAGCAGTTCTTC. This translates into CASSQREGQSNEQFF.

The chain is built from TRBV9 and TRBJ2-3, with no clear D. Trimming pared 2 bases from V and 7 bases from J, leaving 11 bases between. Germline V lookup: CDR1 SGDLS, CDR2 YYNGEE. The CDR3 has 13 amino acids. The CDR3 bases are TGTGCCAGCAGCGTGGATTCCCCTTATACGCAGTATTTT. It codes for CASSVDSPYTQYF.

CDR3 sequence reads: CASSLELRSETQYF. The CDR3 bases are TGTGCCAGCAGCTTGGAGCTGCGCAGTGAGACCCAGTACTTC. The chain links TRBV5-6 to TRBJ2-5, with D unresolved. Germline assignment: CDR1 SGHDT and CDR2 YYEEEE. V dropped 0 bases and J dropped 5 bases, with 11 bases sitting between them. The CDR3 runs to 14 residues.

This rearrangement joins TRBV9 to TRBJ1-3; D is ambiguous. CDR1 SGDLS and CDR2 YYNGEE come from the germline V gene. The CDR3 runs to 15 residues. V shed 0 bases and J shed 0 bases, with 7 bases lying between them. This chain's CDR3 is CASSVDGSSGNTIYF. The CDR3 DNA is TGTGCCAGCAGCGTAGACGGAAGCTCTGGAAACACCATATATTTT.

This chain uses TRBV5-1 with TRBJ1-1; D is unresolved. This CDR3 comprises 11 residues. Germline V gene lookup returns CDR1 SGHRS and CDR2 YFSETQ. The V gene lost 0 bases and the J gene lost 7 bases, with 4 bases spanning the gap. In nucleotides, the CDR3 is TGCGCCAGCAGCTTGGAGGGTGAAGCTTTCTTT. Amino acid sequence: CASSLEGEAFF.

The chain links TRBV7-3 to TRBJ2-3, with D hard to call. This CDR3 has 12 amino acids. V gave up 5 bases and J gave up 5 bases, with 8 bases separating them. CDR1 is SGHTA and CDR2 is FQGTGA in the germline V gene. CDR3 amino acids: CASSPNGDTQYF. The CDR3 nucleotides are TGTGCCAGCAGCCCTAATGGAGATACGCAGTATTTT. The whole variable domain, filled in from reference TRBV7-3 and TRBJ2-3, reads GAGVSQTPSNKVTEKGKYVELRCDPISGHTALYWYRQSLGQGPEFLIYFQGTGAADDSGLPNDRFFAVRPEGSVSTLKIQRTERGDSAVYLCASSPNGDTQYFGPGTRLTVL.

This clone was recorded once. The rearrangement links TRBV7-9 to TRBJ2-7; the match to TRBD2 covers 7 bases. There are 16 residues in the CDR3. Germline-derived CDR1 and CDR2 are SEHNR and FQNEAQ (reference sequence). Losses at the gene ends were 0 bases for V and 2 bases for J; bases not matched to a gene: 7. This CDR3 is CASSLALGGSTYEQYF. The CDR3 coding sequence is TGTGCCAGCAGCTTAGCGTTGGGAGGGAGTACCTACGAGCAGTACTTC.

This clone occurred a few times. V usage is TRBV7-6 and J usage is TRBJ2-1, with a weak D call TRBD1 (6 bases). Germline V gives CDR1 SGHVS, CDR2 FNYEAQ. The CDR3 totals 17 residues. V was clipped by 1 base and J by 5 bases, with 18 bases between them. CDR3 sequence reads: CASSLGWGRAENNEQFF. CDR3 bases: TGTGCCAGCAGCTTAGGTTGGGGGCGGGCAGAAAACAATGAGCAGTTCTTC. The full variable domain, with the rest looked up from reference TRBV7-6 and TRBJ2-1, is GAGVSQSPRYKVTKRGQDVALRCDPISGHVSLYWYRQALGQGPEFLTYFNYEAQQDKSGLPNDRFSAERPEGSISTLTIQRTEQRDSAMYRCASSLGWGRAENNEQFFGPGTRLTVL.

The chain carries TRBV6-5 and TRBJ1-1, with D unresolved. The CDR3 runs to 16 residues. Trimming stripped 4 bases from V and 1 base from J, with 16 bases between. The germline V gene encodes CDR1 MNHEY and CDR2 SVGAGI. CDR3 DNA sequence: TGTGCCAGCAGTTTGGGTCCCCGGCTAGCGAACACTGAAGCTTTCTTT. Amino acid sequence: CASSLGPRLANTEAFF.